This passage covers 25 T cell receptor beta chains from one sample sequenced in a study of beta chain features in type 1 diabetes (dated by TCRdb to between 2018 and 2020). Preparation of the library involved the immunoSEQ multiplex PCR assay. All of the isolated RNA was reverse transcribed with the High Capacity cDNA Reverse Transcription Kit, so expressed TCRB transcripts were sequenced. In its TCRdb copy, this immuneACCESS table keeps in-frame sequences only and misses some clones. Where compared with another copy, unresolved V genes explain less than half of these, and the others have no known cause. The sample table holds more than 30,000 clones, of which 55% to 70% were seen once. Around 2% of the sample is in the top ten clones. The sample taken for sequencing was Tregs from blood. What this sample's cell subset or site label stands for: regulatory CD4+ T cells. These receptors were obtained from a woman in her twenties or thirties in good health.

This clone was seen a few times. The rearrangement joins TRBV7-9 to TRBJ2-7; 11 nucleotides line up with TRBD2. Germline CDR1 is SEHNR and CDR2 is FQNEAQ (reference sequence). Trimming took 7 bases from V and 1 from J; bases not matched to a gene: 9. This CDR3 contains 16 residues. CDR3 amino acids: CASNQMGTSGSYEQYF. The CDR3 nucleotides are TGTGCCAGCAACCAAATGGGGACTAGCGGTTCCTACGAGCAGTACTTC.

The chain recombines TRBV19 with TRBJ2-1, with a tentative D call TRBD2 (6 bases). V shed 2 bases and J shed 4 bases, with 12 bases lying between them. Germline lookup yields CDR1 LNHDA and CDR2 SQIVND (reference sequence). The CDR3 covers 15 residues. CDR3 sequence: CASSIWAGRYNEQFF. In DNA, the CDR3 is TGTGCCAGTAGTATATGGGCAGGGAGGTACAATGAGCAGTTCTTC.

This clone has a handful of counts. This sequence joins TRBV29-1 and TRBJ1-2; TRBD1 aligns across 8 bases. The CDR3 length is 14 residues. Germline V lookup: CDR1 SQVTM, CDR2 ANQGSEA. With V trimmed by 2 bases and J by 6 bases, 8 bases remained unmatched. The DNA of the CDR3 is TGCAGCGTTGAAAGGACAGGGAGGGCGGATGGCTACACCTTC. As protein: CSVERTGRADGYTF.

This clone has just a few counts. The rearrangement uses TRBV27 and TRBJ2-7, with 12 bases identical to TRBD1. Germline CDR1 reads MNHEY; CDR2 reads SMNVEV (reference sequence). Trimming at V came to 5 bases and at J to 4 bases, leaving 9 bases not matched to a gene. This CDR3 has 16 residues. The CDR3 region is CASSRPGTGGWYEQYF. DNA of the CDR3: TGTGCCAGCAGTCGGCCCGGGACAGGGGGCTGGTACGAGCAGTACTTC.

This rearrangement joins TRBV7-9 to TRBJ2-2; D might be TRBD1 (5 bases). CDR1 SEHNR and CDR2 FQNEAQ come from the germline V gene (reference sequence). CDR3 length: 16 amino acids. Trimming took 0 bases from V and 6 from J, leaving 14 bases between them. Here the CDR3 reads CASSLARVYDAGELFF. The DNA of the CDR3 is TGTGCCAGCAGCTTAGCCAGGGTTTATGACGCCGGGGAGCTGTTTTTT.

The chain is built from TRBV28 and TRBJ2-5; 7 bases are a match to TRBD1. TRBJ2-7 matches the DNA end more closely, so the J call is doubtful. Per the germline V gene, CDR1 is MDHEN and CDR2 is SYDVKM. This CDR3 contains 14 residues. The DNA of the CDR3 is TGTGCCAGCAGTATCTCTTTGGGACAGTACGAGCAGTACTTC. It encodes CASSISLGQYEQYF.

The rearrangement uses TRBV7-2 and TRBJ2-3; 9 positions agree with TRBD1. CDR3 length: 14 amino acids. Germline V lookup: CDR1 SGHTA, CDR2 FQGNSA. V was clipped by 5 bases and J by 4 bases; unmatched bases: 4. This CDR3 reads CASSPGTGSDTQYF. As DNA, the CDR3 is TGTGCCAGCAGCCCCGGGACAGGGTCAGATACGCAGTATTTT.

The chain recombines TRBV28 with TRBJ2-5; D is perhaps TRBD1 (5 bases). The V gene's germline CDR1 is MDHEN and CDR2 SYDVKM. CDR3 length: 12 residues. Trimming stripped 7 bases from V and 4 bases from J, with 10 bases between. The CDR3 loop is CASKAGLETQYF. CDR3 nucleotides: TGTGCCAGCAAGGCAGGGTTAGAGACCCAGTACTTC.

V and J are TRBV6-5 and TRBJ1-5; 8 nucleotides align to TRBD1. This CDR3 is built from 16 residues. V lost 4 bases to trimming and J lost 0 bases; unmatched junction nucleotides: 5. The germline V gene has CDR1 MNHEY and CDR2 SVGAGI. CDR3 in DNA: TGTGCCAGCAGTTCCCAGGGGGCCCTTAGCAATCAGCCCCAGCATTTT. Its translation: CASSSQGALSNQPQHF.

The J gene is TRBJ2-1, the V gene TRBV7-3; 13 bases fit TRBD2. The CDR3 length is 16 residues. Trimming at V came to 3 bases and at J to 8 bases, leaving 7 bases not matched to a gene. Germline V gives CDR1 SGHTA, CDR2 FQGTGA. This chain's CDR3 is CASSFGRTSGSHEQFF. The CDR3 DNA sequence: TGTGCCAGCAGCTTTGGTCGGACTAGCGGGAGCCATGAGCAGTTCTTC.

The chain employs TRBV19 and TRBJ1-5; 8 bases are shared with TRBD1. Germline lookup yields CDR1 LNHDA and CDR2 SQIVND (reference sequence). CDR3 length equals 17 residues. V trimming: 6 bases; J trimming: 3 bases; junction bases outside the gene matches: 13. The CDR3 loop reads CASSDSRGRGPNQPQHF. The CDR3 DNA sequence: TGTGCCAGTAGCGACTCCAGGGGGCGGGGACCCAATCAGCCCCAGCATTTT.

V gene TRBV28 combines with J gene TRBJ2-1; 14 bases match TRBD2. The CDR3 extends over 15 amino acids. The V and J ends lost 6 bases and 7 bases, in that order; junction bases with no gene match: 5. The germline gives CDR1 MDHEN, CDR2 SYDVKM. CDR3 nucleotide sequence: TGTGCCAGCAGGGAGGGACTAGCGGGAGCGAATGAGCAGTTCTTC. It codes for CASREGLAGANEQFF.

The chain links TRBV7-8 to TRBJ1-2, with D tentatively TRBD1 (5 bases). The V gene lost 1 base and the J gene lost 0 bases, with 6 bases spanning the gap. From germline, CDR1 is SGHVS and CDR2 FQNEAQ. This CDR3 spans 14 amino acids. The CDR3: CASSLDRTNYGYTF. CDR3 sequence (DNA): TGTGCCAGCAGCTTAGACAGGACTAACTATGGCTACACCTTC.

This clone was detected only a few times. The chain joins TRBV29-1 to TRBJ1-2, with 7 bases fitting TRBD1. Germline-derived CDR1 and CDR2 are SQVTM and ANQGSEA. The J segment lost 1 base and the V segment lost 6 bases, leaving 5 bases of the junction unmatched. The CDR3 length is 13 residues. CDR3 residues: CSVGTVDNYGYTF. CDR3 sequence (DNA): TGCAGCGTGGGGACAGTAGATAACTATGGCTACACCTTC.

The V gene is TRBV5-1, the J gene TRBJ2-1; TRBD2 agrees at 11 bases. The germline gives CDR1 SGHRS, CDR2 YFSETQ. CDR3 length: 19 residues. V shed 0 bases, J shed 1 base, and the junction held 9 bases outside the gene matches. In nucleotides, the CDR3 is TGCGCCAGCAGCTTGGGGATTAGCGGGAGGGTAGGATCCTACAATGAGCAGTTCTTC. Amino acid sequence: CASSLGISGRVGSYNEQFF.

This clone turned up a few times. The chain links TRBV7-9 to TRBJ2-5; possibly TRBD2 for D (5 bases). The ends were cut back, 6 bases at V and 0 bases at J, with 5 bases in the middle. Germline V gives CDR1 SEHNR, CDR2 FQNEAQ (reference sequence). The CDR3 is 12 residues long. CDR3 loop: CASRDYQETQYF. The CDR3 nucleotides read TGTGCCAGCAGGGACTACCAAGAGACCCAGTACTTC.

This clone was detected only once. The rearrangement joins TRBV6-6 to TRBJ2-1; D is perhaps TRBD1 (6 bases). V was clipped by 3 bases and J by 4 bases, with 7 bases between them. Germline-derived CDR1 and CDR2 are MNHNY and SVGAGI (reference sequence). The CDR3 is made up of 13 amino acids. CDR3 sequence (DNA): TGTGCCAGCAGTTATGGACAGTACAATGAGCAGTTCTTC. Translating it yields CASSYGQYNEQFF.

The chain employs TRBV28 and TRBJ1-5; D uncertain. CDR1 is MDHEN, CDR2 SYDVKM, per germline. The V gene lost 3 bases and the J gene lost 3 bases, with 12 bases spanning the gap. The CDR3 length is 15 residues. The CDR3 DNA reads as TGTGCCAGCAGTTTGCGTGGCGGTCCCAATCAGCCCCAGCATTTT. Translating it yields CASSLRGGPNQPQHF. Combining the CDR3 with reference TRBV28 and TRBJ1-5 gives the whole variable domain DVKVTQSSRYLVKRTGEKVFLECVQDMDHENMFWYRQDPGLGLRLIYFSYDVKMKEKGDIPEGYSVSREKKERFSLILESASTNQTSMYLCASSLRGGPNQPQHFGDGTRLSIL.

This chain joins TRBV14 and TRBJ1-1; TRBD1 might be the D (6 bases). CDR3 length: 13 amino acids. The germline CDR1 and CDR2 sequences are SGHDN and FVKESK. V gave up 2 bases and J gave up 8 bases, with 12 bases separating them. The CDR3 sequence is CASSQQGTVEAFF. The CDR3 DNA reads TGTGCCAGCAGCCAACAGGGGACGGTCGAAGCTTTCTTT.

This clone is medium-sized in the sample. The V and J genes are TRBV7-9 and TRBJ2-6, with D perhaps matching TRBD1 (6 bases). Germline CDR1 and CDR2: SEHNR and FQNEAQ (reference sequence). V was clipped by 2 bases and J by 2 bases, with 10 bases between them. This CDR3 is built from 16 residues. The DNA of the CDR3 is TGTGCCAGCAGCTTACAGGCAGGGGCTGGGGCCAACGTCCTGACTTTC. It translates to CASSLQAGAGANVLTF.

V usage is TRBV7-2 and J usage is TRBJ1-5, with TRBD1 matching over 10 bases. From germline, CDR1 is SGHTA and CDR2 FQGNSA. The V segment lost 5 bases and the J segment 4 bases; nucleotides outside the gene matches: 8. CDR3 length: 16 amino acids. CDR3 sequence: CASSLGGTGVNQPQHF. The CDR3 bases are TGTGCCAGCAGCCTGGGGGGGACAGGGGTAAATCAGCCCCAGCATTTT.

V is TRBV5-1 and J is TRBJ2-3; possible D gene TRBD2, 6 bases. The V end lost 6 bases, the J end lost 2 bases, and 16 bases lay between the germline ends. Germline-derived CDR1 and CDR2 are SGHRS and YFSETQ. The CDR3 has 15 residues. Written as DNA, the CDR3 is TGCGCCAGCAATCCGGGCGGGACTCACACAGATACGCAGTATTTT. Protein product: CASNPGGTHTDTQYF.

The V and J genes are TRBV6-1 and TRBJ2-3; 7 bases match TRBD2. This CDR3 has 15 amino acids. Germline assignment: CDR1 MNHNS and CDR2 SASEGT. The V segment lost 10 bases and the J segment 4 bases; nucleotides outside the gene matches: 14. The CDR3 DNA sequence: TGTGCCACCCTTCGTCGCGGGAGAGGAGCAGATACGCAGTATTTT. Protein: CATLRRGRGADTQYF.

The V call is TRBV4-2, the J call TRBJ1-1, with 11 bases matching TRBD1. This CDR3 has 16 residues. Germline-derived CDR1 and CDR2 are LGHNA and YNFKEQ. The V segment lost 1 base and the J segment 3 bases; nucleotides outside the gene matches: 4. CDR3 nucleotides: TGTGCCAGCAGCCAAGCCTCGGGACAGGGGGACACTGAAGCTTTCTTT. Its translation is CASSQASGQGDTEAFF.

The chain has TRBV7-3 and TRBJ2-3; D is perhaps TRBD2 (6 bases). Trimming took 0 bases from V and 3 from J, leaving 10 bases between them. This CDR3 is built from 15 residues. CDR1 and CDR2 (germline): SGHTA, FQGTGA. The CDR3 DNA follows: TGTGCCAGCAGCTTAACGCCCGGGAGTACAGATACGCAGTATTTT. This encodes CASSLTPGSTDTQYF.